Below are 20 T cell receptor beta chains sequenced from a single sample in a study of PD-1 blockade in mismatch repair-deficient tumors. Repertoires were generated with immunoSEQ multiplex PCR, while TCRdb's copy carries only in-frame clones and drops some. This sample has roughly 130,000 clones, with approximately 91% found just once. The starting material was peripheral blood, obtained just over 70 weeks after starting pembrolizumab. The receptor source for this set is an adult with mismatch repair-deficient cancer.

CDR3 amino acids: CASSQRGQGWYEQYF. The DNA for the CDR3 is TGCGCCAGCAGCCAAAGGGGACAGGGGTGGTACGAGCAGTACTTC. This rearrangement joins TRBV4-1 to TRBJ2-7; 10 bases fit TRBD1. The J segment lost 4 bases and the V segment lost 2 bases, leaving 5 bases of the junction unmatched. The CDR3 length is 15 residues. In germline, CDR1 is MGHRA, CDR2 YSYEKL.

The CDR3 region has the DNA TGTGCCAGCAGCCCAGGGACAATGGGAGCCAAAAACATTCAGTACTTC. Protein sequence: CASSPGTMGAKNIQYF. The V and J genes are TRBV9 and TRBJ2-4, with D possibly matching TRBD1 (6 bases). V shed 4 bases and J shed 0 bases, with 14 bases lying between them. The CDR3 runs to 16 residues. The V gene's germline CDR1 is SGDLS and CDR2 YYNGEE.

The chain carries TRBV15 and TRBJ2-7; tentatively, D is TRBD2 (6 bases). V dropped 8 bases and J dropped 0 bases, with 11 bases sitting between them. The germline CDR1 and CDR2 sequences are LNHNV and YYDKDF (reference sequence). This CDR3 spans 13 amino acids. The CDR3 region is CATSDGSSYEQYF. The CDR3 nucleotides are TGTGCCACCTCGGACGGGAGCTCCTACGAGCAGTACTTC.

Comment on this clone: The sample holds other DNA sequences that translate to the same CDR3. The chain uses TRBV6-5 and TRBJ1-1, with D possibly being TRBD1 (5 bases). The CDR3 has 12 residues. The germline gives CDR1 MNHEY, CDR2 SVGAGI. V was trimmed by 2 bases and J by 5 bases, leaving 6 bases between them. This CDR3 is CASSYGGTEAFF. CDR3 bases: TGTGCCAGCAGTTACGGGGGGACTGAAGCTTTCTTT.

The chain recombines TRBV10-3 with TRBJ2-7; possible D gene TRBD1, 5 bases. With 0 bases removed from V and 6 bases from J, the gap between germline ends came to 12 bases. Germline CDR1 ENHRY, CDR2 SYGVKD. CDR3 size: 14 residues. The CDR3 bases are TGTGCCATCAGTGAGTCGCCCGACAGTGGCGAGCAGTACTTC. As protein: CAISESPDSGEQYF.

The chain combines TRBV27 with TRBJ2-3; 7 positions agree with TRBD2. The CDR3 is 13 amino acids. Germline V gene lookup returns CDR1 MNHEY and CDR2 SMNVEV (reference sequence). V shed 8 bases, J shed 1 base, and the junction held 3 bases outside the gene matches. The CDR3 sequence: CASGRAGTDTQYF. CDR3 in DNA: TGTGCCAGCGGGAGGGCCGGCACAGATACGCAGTATTTT.

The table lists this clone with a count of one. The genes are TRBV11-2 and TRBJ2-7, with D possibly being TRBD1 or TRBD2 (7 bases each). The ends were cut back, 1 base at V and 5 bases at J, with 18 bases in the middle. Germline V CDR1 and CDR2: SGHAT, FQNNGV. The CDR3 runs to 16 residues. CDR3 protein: CASSLARQGGGHEQYF. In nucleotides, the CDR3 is TGTGCCAGCAGCTTAGCACGACAGGGAGGGGGCCACGAGCAGTACTTC.

The CDR3 reads CATSRDRRVGETQYF. In nucleotides, the CDR3 is TGTGCCACCAGCAGAGATCGGAGAGTGGGAGAGACCCAGTACTTC. The V gene is TRBV15, the J gene TRBJ2-5; the D is unclear. Trimming stripped 0 bases from V and 4 bases from J, with 12 bases between. The CDR3 is 15 residues long. Germline values: CDR1 LNHNV, CDR2 YYDKDF (reference sequence).

In DNA form, the CDR3 reads TGTGCCAGCAGTTTGGGCGGGAGTAGGTATAATGAGCAGTTCTTC. This translates into CASSLGGSRYNEQFF. The chain recombines TRBV28 with TRBJ2-1; TRBD2 agrees at 7 bases. The CDR3 spans 15 residues. The J segment lost 7 bases and the V segment lost 3 bases, leaving 9 bases of the junction unmatched. CDR1 and CDR2 from the germline V gene are MDHEN and SYDVKM.

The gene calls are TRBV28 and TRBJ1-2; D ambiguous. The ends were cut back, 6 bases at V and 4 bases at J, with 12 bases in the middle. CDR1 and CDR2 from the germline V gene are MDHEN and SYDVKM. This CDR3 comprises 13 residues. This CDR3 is CASSGTGIYGYTF. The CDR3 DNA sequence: TGTGCCAGCAGCGGTACCGGGATCTATGGCTACACCTTC.

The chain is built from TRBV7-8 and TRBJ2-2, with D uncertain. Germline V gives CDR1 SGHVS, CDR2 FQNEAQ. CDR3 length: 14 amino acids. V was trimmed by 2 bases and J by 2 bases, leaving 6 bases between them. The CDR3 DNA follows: TGTGCCAGCAGCTTATCCGAAAACACCGGGGAGCTGTTTTTT. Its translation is CASSLSENTGELFF.

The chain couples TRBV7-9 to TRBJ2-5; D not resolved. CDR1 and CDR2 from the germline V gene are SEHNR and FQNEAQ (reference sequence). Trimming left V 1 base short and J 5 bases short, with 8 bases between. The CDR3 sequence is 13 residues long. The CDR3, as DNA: TGTGCCAGCAGCTTAGTTGGATTGGAGACCCAGTACTTC. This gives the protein CASSLVGLETQYF.

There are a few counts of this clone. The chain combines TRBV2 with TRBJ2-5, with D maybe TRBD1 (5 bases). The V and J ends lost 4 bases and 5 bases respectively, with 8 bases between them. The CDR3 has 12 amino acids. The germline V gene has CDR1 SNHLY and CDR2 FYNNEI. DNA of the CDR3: TGTGCCAGCAGTGTGGGGCGGGAGACCCAGTACTTC. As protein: CASSVGRETQYF.

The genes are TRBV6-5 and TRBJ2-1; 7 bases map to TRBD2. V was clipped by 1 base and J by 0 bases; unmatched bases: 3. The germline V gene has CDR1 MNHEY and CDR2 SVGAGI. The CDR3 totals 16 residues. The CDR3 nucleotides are TGTGCCAGCAGTTACTTCTCTAGCGGCTCCTACAATGAGCAGTTCTTC. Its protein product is CASSYFSSGSYNEQFF.

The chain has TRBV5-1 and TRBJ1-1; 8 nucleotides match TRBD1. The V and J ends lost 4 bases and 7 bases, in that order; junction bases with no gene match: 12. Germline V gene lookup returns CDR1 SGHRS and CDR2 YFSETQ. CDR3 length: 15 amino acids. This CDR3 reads CASSLDDRGRNEAFF. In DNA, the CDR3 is TGCGCCAGCAGCCTTGACGACAGGGGAAGGAATGAAGCTTTCTTT.

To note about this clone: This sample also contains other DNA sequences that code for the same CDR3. DNA for the CDR3: TGTGCCAGCAGCGCCCGGGACAGCTCCTACAATGAGCAGTTCTTC. Residues: CASSARDSSYNEQFF. The rearrangement uses TRBV9 and TRBJ2-1, with 7 bases aligning to TRBD1. The CDR3 has 15 amino acids. Trimming removed 3 bases from V and 0 bases from J; junction bases left unmatched: 3. Germline-derived CDR1 and CDR2 are SGDLS and YYNGEE. Looking up the rest from reference TRBV9 and TRBJ2-1 gives the full variable domain: DSGVTQTPKHLITATGQRVTLRCSPRSGDLSVYWYQQSLDQGLQFLIQYYNGEERAKGNILERFSAQQFPDLHSELNLSSLELGDSALYFCASSARDSSYNEQFFGPGTRLTVL.

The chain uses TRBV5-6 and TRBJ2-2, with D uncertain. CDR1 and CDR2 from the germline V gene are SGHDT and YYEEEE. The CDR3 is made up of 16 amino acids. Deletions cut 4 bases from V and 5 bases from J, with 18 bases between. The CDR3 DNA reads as TGTGCCAGCAGCCAGCATAAGAGGTCCTGGACCGGGGAGCTGTTTTTT. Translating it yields CASSQHKRSWTGELFF. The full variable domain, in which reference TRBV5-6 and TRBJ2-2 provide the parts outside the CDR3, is DAGVTQSPTHLIKTRGQQVTLRCSPKSGHDTVSWYQQALGQGPQFIFQYYEEEERQRGNFPDRFSGHQFPNYSSELNVNALLLGDSALYLCASSQHKRSWTGELFFGEGSRLTVL.

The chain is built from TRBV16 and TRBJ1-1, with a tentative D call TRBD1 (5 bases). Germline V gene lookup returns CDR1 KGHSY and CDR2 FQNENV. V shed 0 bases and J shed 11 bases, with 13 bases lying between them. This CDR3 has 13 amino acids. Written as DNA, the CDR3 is TGTGCCAGCAGCCAATCGGGTCTAGGGGAGGCTTTCTTT. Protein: CASSQSGLGEAFF.

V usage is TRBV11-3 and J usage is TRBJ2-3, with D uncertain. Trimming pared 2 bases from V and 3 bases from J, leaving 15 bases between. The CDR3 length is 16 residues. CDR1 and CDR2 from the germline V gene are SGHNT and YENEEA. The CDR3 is CASSLSSNDLTDTQYF. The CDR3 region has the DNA TGTGCCAGCAGCTTATCTTCCAATGACTTAACAGATACGCAGTATTTT.

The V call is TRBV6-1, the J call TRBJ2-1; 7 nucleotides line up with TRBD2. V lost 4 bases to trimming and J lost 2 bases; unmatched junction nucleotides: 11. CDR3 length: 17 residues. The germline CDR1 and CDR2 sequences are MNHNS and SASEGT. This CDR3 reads CASSVSSWREPYNEQFF. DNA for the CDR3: TGTGCCAGCAGTGTCAGTTCTTGGCGGGAGCCCTACAATGAGCAGTTCTTC.